Listed here are 17 T cell receptor beta chains from one sample, sequenced in a study of T-cell reconstitution after alpha-beta-depleted transplantation in children. Study results and limitations: T-cell counts and diversity at one year following transplant were attributed mainly to newly produced T cells.

The antigens for these receptors are not known. Researchers prepared the TCRbeta library using unique molecular identifiers, the study reports. TCRdb fed the PCR reads into MiXCR, producing one record per CDR3 protein. The data hold a few hundred thousand distinct CDR3 sequences, with just over 7.5% observed a single time. Sequenced material: peripheral blood, taken 360 days after TCRalphabeta/CD19-depleted stem cell transplant. Source of these receptors: a female patient under 10 years old who had a stem cell transplant for Fanconi anemia, so the T cells may come from the graft donor.

In its sample, this clonotype was seen many times. The rearrangement uses TRBV9 and TRBJ2-3, with TRBD2 identical over 11 bases. The CDR3 consists of 15 residues. Germline trimming cut 4 bases from V and 3 bases from J; bases unmatched to any gene: 4. Germline V gives CDR1 SGDLS, CDR2 YYNGEE. CDR3 nucleotides: TGTGCCAGCAGCCAACTAGCGGGGGTAACAGATACGCAGTATTTT. This translates into CASSQLAGVTDTQYF.

The rearrangement uses TRBV20-1 and TRBJ1-2; no reliable D call. Trimming pared 5 bases from V and 4 bases from J, leaving 14 bases between. The CDR3 is 13 amino acids. Germline loops: CDR1 DFQATT, CDR2 SNEGSKA (reference sequence). Written as DNA, the CDR3 is TGCAGTGCTCTCCTACCCCGAGCCTATGGCTACACCTTC. Translating it yields CSALLPRAYGYTF.

This clonotype has at least ten counts. V gene TRBV20-1 combines with J gene TRBJ2-1, with D perhaps TRBD2 (6 bases). The germline gives CDR1 DFQATT, CDR2 SNEGSKA (reference sequence). This CDR3 region has 15 residues. Trimming removed 1 base from V and 5 bases from J, with 15 bases in between. The CDR3 reads CSARARRDWDNEQFF. The CDR3 DNA is TGCAGTGCTAGAGCGAGGCGGGATTGGGACAATGAGCAGTTCTTC.

This chain links TRBV12-3 or TRBV12-4 with TRBJ1-2; D is possibly TRBD1 (5 bases). The CDR3 consists of 15 residues. V lost 1 base and J lost 4, with 13 bases in between. CDR3 bases: TGTGCCAGCAGTTTAGGGGCTCAGGGTAGCTATGGCTACACCTTC. This codes for CASSLGAQGSYGYTF.

This clonotype was observed a handful of times. This chain joins TRBV20-1 and TRBJ2-6, with TRBD1 matching over 12 bases. The CDR3 is made up of 19 amino acids. Per the germline V gene, CDR1 is DFQATT and CDR2 is SNEGSKA (reference sequence). The V and J ends lost 0 bases and 2 bases, in that order; junction bases with no gene match: 8. CDR3 amino acids: CSARDWTGTGGAGANVLTF. The CDR3 nucleotides are TGCAGTGCTAGAGATTGGACCGGGACAGGGGGCGCTGGGGCCAACGTCCTGACTTTC.

The V and J genes are TRBV7-9 and TRBJ2-5; weak D call: TRBD2 (5 bases). Trimming shortened V by 0 bases and J by 5 bases, and 10 bases separated the two germline ends. The CDR3 has 14 residues. The germline CDR1 and CDR2 sequences are SEHNR and FQNEAQ (reference sequence). CDR3 region: CASSLALTTETQYF. CDR3 sequence (DNA): TGTGCCAGCAGCTTAGCGCTGACTACCGAGACCCAGTACTTC.

This clonotype was detected ten times or more. J is TRBJ2-7 and V is TRBV6-4; 7 nucleotides align to TRBD1. The CDR3 contains 16 residues. Germline CDR1 is MRHNA and CDR2 is SNTAGT. V trimming: 2 bases; J trimming: 2 bases; junction bases outside the gene matches: 9. The CDR3 region has the DNA TGTGCCAGCAGTGACGAAAGTGGGACAGTCACCTACGAGCAGTACTTC. It yields the protein CASSDESGTVTYEQYF.

This clonotype was counted many times. The rearrangement links TRBV12-3 or TRBV12-4 to TRBJ2-6; D possibly matches TRBD1 or TRBD2 (5 bases each). CDR3 size: 18 residues. Trimming stripped 1 base from V and 4 bases from J, with 17 bases between. The CDR3, as DNA: TGTGCCAGCAGTTTAGGTCGAGCCTCCGGGGCGGGGGCCAACGTCCTGACTTTC. This sequence encodes CASSLGRASGAGANVLTF.

The V call is TRBV27, the J call TRBJ2-2, with 7 bases that match TRBD1. Germline V gives CDR1 MNHEY, CDR2 SMNVEV (reference sequence). V was pared by 6 bases and J by 6 bases, with 7 bases of the junction left unmatched. This CDR3 is 14 amino acids long. The CDR3 region is CASRETGPPGELFF. Here the CDR3 DNA reads TGTGCCAGCAGGGAGACAGGGCCCCCCGGGGAGCTGTTTTTT.

This clonotype was observed a few times. CDR3 sequence reads: CASSFGLADSTDTQYF. CDR3 nucleotides: TGTGCCAGCAGCTTTGGTCTAGCGGATAGCACAGATACGCAGTATTTT. The V call is TRBV7-3, the J call TRBJ2-3, with 7 bases matching TRBD2. Unmatched junction bases numbered 6, after V lost 3 bases and J lost 0 bases. The CDR3 loop spans 16 amino acids. Germline V gives CDR1 SGHTA, CDR2 FQGTGA.

This clonotype was seen many times. The rearrangement uses TRBV20-1 and TRBJ2-5, with TRBD1 matching 7 bases. The CDR3 covers 15 residues. Germline-derived CDR1 and CDR2 are DFQATT and SNEGSKA (reference sequence). Trimming at V came to 2 bases and at J to 1 base, leaving 7 bases not matched to a gene. The CDR3 DNA reads as TGCAGTGCTAGACCCGGTGGACAGGTCCAAGAGACCCAGTACTTC. Encoded protein: CSARPGGQVQETQYF.

V usage is TRBV30 and J usage is TRBJ2-4; 7 positions match TRBD2. Germline CDR1 GTSNPN, CDR2 SVGIG (reference sequence). V trimming: 3 bases; J trimming: 5 bases; junction bases outside the gene matches: 4. CDR3 length equals 13 residues. The DNA for the CDR3 is TGTGCCTGGAGGAAGCGGGGTGAAAACATTCAGTACTTC. It encodes CAWRKRGENIQYF.

This clonotype was recorded at least ten times. The chain couples TRBV7-6 to TRBJ2-3; D call uncertain. The germline V and J ends were trimmed by 5 bases and 8 bases, with 11 bases remaining between them. The germline gives CDR1 SGHVS, CDR2 FNYEAQ. This CDR3 is built from 12 residues. The CDR3 DNA sequence: TGTGCCAGCAGCCCCAATTGGGGTACGCAGTATTTT. Its translation: CASSPNWGTQYF.

The chain carries TRBV2 and TRBJ2-1; 12 positions match TRBD2. CDR3 size: 15 residues. J lost 4 bases, V lost 4 bases, and 2 bases had no gene match. The germline V gene encodes CDR1 SNHLY and CDR2 FYNNEI. CDR3 coding DNA: TGTGCCAGCAGTGGGACTAGCGGGGAATACAATGAGCAGTTCTTC. As protein: CASSGTSGEYNEQFF.

The chain is built from TRBV14 and TRBJ2-7, with 7 bases identical to TRBD1. Germline lookup yields CDR1 SGHDN and CDR2 FVKESK. V lost 4 bases and J lost 4; bases outside the gene matches: 13. CDR3 size: 16 residues. Written as DNA, the CDR3 is TGTGCCAGCAGCCCTCTCGACAGGGTGGGGCTTTACGAGCAGTACTTC. This gives the protein CASSPLDRVGLYEQYF.

The rearrangement joins TRBV20-1 to TRBJ2-7, with a possible D match to TRBD2 (6 bases). The V gene lost 0 bases and the J gene lost 0 bases, with 18 bases spanning the gap. The CDR3 runs to 17 residues. Germline CDR1 reads DFQATT; CDR2 reads SNEGSKA (reference sequence). DNA for the CDR3: TGCAGTGCTAGAGATAAGCACGGGCACGGGAGCTCCTACGAGCAGTACTTC. Translated, it gives CSARDKHGHGSSYEQYF.

This clonotype has a count of ten or more. The chain uses TRBV12-3 or TRBV12-4 and TRBJ2-1; D is ambiguous. This CDR3 comprises 14 residues. V shed 4 bases and J shed 7 bases, with 14 bases lying between them. The CDR3 here is CASSWAGPRNEQFF. The CDR3 DNA reads TGTGCCAGCAGTTGGGCTGGCCCACGGAATGAGCAGTTCTTC.